Here is one TCR beta chain with its context. This clone came up a few times. It differs at one base from a far larger clone, so likely a read error. This sample also contains other DNA sequences that code for the same CDR3. CDR1 SNHLY and CDR2 FYNNEI are derived from the germline V gene. There are 18 amino acids in the CDR3, from cysteine to phenylalanine inclusive. Only the CDR3 portion is preserved as DNA: 54 bases, with reading frame beginning at the first base. The germline V and J ends show losses of 5 bases and 1 base respectively, and no gene match explains 11 bases of the junction. The data originate from a study of blood T cell repertoires in acute mononucleosis (dated by TCRdb to the early 2020s). With respect to the entire study: Convalescent samples were collected 5 to 8 months after the acute presentation, representing the memory response. The mean EBV load in blood was 3.5 to 4.5 log10 genome copies per million B cells during acute infection, compared with about 2.4 at convalescence.

Interpreted using the paper, the time point label stands for: convalescence about 6 months (5-8 months) after acute presentation (visit 7). Over the course of primary infection, this study followed CD8 T cell responses against two immunodominant EBV epitopes, BRLF1 109 (YVL-BR) and BMLF1 280 (GLC-BM). A positive serum heterophile antibody test together with EBV viral capsid antigen-specific IgM pointed to primary EBV infection. Magnetic positive selection (MACS) was first used to enrich total CD8 T cells from PBMCs. A FACSAria III was used to sort live CD3+ CD8+ tetramer+ cells to a purity above 85%. Cells were sorted with a PE-conjugated tetramer loaded with the BMLF1 280-288 peptide. Directly ex vivo after tetramer sorting, the TCR repertoires of EBV epitope-specific CD8 T cells were deep-sequenced at acute infection and at convalescence. A few people aged roughly 18 to 30 with clinical acute infectious mononucleosis and laboratory evidence of primary EBV infection were used as donors. Heparinized peripheral blood was drawn at clinical presentation with mononucleosis symptoms and again about 6 months later. PBMCs were isolated by Ficoll-Paque density gradient centrifugation.

Broader findings and caveats from the paper: The low acute-to-convalescent clonotype overlap might be partly explained by sampling error, because only a fraction of each donor's blood was analyzed. GLC-BM selection appeared to involve both chains, including public TCRbeta motifs on BV14-BJ2 and BV20-BJ1 alongside a TCRalpha motif on AV5-AJ31. Only 7.5% to 9% of unique acute clonotypes persisted into convalescence, yet these made up most of the response; new diverse de novo clonotypes seemingly replaced the rest. With only a few donors in the cohort, group averages were based on very few individuals.

Total RNA from at least 9,500 sorted tetramer+ CD8 T cells was reverse transcribed into cDNA for TCR profiling. PCR amplification of CDR3 regions used primers annealing to V and J regions and added unique molecular identifiers so that templates could be tracked. TCRalpha and TCRbeta chains were profiled using the immunoSEQ platform, including its sequencing and error-correction standards. The source study handled its data this way. Clonal copy numbers were corrected for sequencing and PCR errors, and CDR3s were defined per IMGT conventions. Analysis was limited to productive rearrangements and used immunoSEQ Analyzer versions 2.0 and 3.0, and gene-pairing frequencies were further processed in Microsoft Excel. Circos plots were used to display V-J pairings, and MEME together with a custom motifSearch program was used to find CDR3 motifs. The probability of generation of TCR sequences was calculated using the OLGA algorithm. A clonotype seen at both visits was called persistent, a clonotype seen only at the acute visit was called nonpersistent, and a clonotype seen only at convalescence was called de novo. An amino acid clonotype used by more than one donor was defined as a public TCR. This is the immuneACCESS table as TCRdb keeps it, with only in-frame sequences that have V and J called. A part of the clones is gone; compared with another copy, unresolved V genes explain less than half, and the rest is unexplained. V and J calls and clone size are given by that table; D and trimming were obtained from the DNA. The sample includes around 2,700 clones, with more than 20% observed a single time. The top ten clones comprise roughly half of the sample.

This clonotype was obtained from a woman aged 18 to 35 with infectious mononucleosis caused by EBV. The material sequenced was EBV GLC epitope tetramer+ CD8+ T cells sorted from PBMCs, taken during convalescence from infectious mononucleosis. This specimen's cell subset or site label, per the study, means: CD8 T cells binding tetramer with EBV BMLF1 280-288 peptide (GLC-BM). Recombination joined TRBV2 with TRBJ2-2; the central 9 bases match TRBD2. This receptor carries the CDR3 CASSIIAGGLGNTGELFF. The sequence in DNA is TGTGCCAGCAGTATCATCGCGGGGGGGCTTGGGAACACCGGGGAGCTGTTTTTT.